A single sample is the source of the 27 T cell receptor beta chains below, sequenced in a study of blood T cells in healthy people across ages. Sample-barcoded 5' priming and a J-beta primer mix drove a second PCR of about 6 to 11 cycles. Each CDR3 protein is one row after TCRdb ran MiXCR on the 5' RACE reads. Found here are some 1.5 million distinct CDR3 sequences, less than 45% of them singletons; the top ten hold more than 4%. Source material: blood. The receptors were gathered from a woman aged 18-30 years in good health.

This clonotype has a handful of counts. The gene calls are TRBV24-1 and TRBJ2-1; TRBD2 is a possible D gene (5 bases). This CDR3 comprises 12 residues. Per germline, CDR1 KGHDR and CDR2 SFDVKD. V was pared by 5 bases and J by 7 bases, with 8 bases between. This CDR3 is CATSVSGNEQFF. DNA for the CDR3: TGTGCCACCAGTGTGTCGGGGAATGAGCAGTTCTTC.

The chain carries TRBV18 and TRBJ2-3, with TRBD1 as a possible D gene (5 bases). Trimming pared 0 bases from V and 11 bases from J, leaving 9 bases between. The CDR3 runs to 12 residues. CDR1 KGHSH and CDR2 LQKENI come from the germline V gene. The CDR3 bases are TGTGCCAGCTCACCACCTCACCAGGGGCAGTATTTT. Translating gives CASSPPHQGQYF.

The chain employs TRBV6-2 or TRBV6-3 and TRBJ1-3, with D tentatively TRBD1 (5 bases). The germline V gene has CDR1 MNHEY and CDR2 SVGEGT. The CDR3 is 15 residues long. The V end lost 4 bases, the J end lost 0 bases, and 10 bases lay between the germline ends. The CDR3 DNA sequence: TGTGCCAGCAGTTTCGGACAAGACTCTGGAAACACCATATATTTT. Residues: CASSFGQDSGNTIYF.

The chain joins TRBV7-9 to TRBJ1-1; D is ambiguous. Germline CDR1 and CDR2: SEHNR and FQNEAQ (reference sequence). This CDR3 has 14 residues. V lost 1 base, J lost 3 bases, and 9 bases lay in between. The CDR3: CASSLGPQDTEAFF. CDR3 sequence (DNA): TGTGCCAGCAGCTTAGGTCCCCAGGACACTGAAGCTTTCTTT. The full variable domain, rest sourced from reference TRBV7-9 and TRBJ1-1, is DTGVSQNPRHKITKRGQNVTFRCDPISEHNRLYWYRQTLGQGPEFLTYFQNEAQLEKSRLLSDRFSAERPKGSFSTLEIQRTEQGDSAMYLCASSLGPQDTEAFFGQGTRLTVV.

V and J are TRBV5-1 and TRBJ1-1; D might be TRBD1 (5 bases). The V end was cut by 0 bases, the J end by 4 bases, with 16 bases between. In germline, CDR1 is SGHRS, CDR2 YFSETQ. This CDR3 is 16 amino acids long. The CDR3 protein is CASSLGALGAGTEAFF. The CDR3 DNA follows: TGCGCCAGCAGCTTGGGTGCCCTAGGGGCGGGCACTGAAGCTTTCTTT.

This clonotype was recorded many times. CDR3 residues: CASSQDSGSSYEQYF. The CDR3 nucleotides read TGTGCCAGCAGCCAAGATAGCGGGAGCTCCTACGAGCAGTACTTC. V gene TRBV4-2 combines with J gene TRBJ2-7; 9 bases are a match to TRBD2. Germline CDR1 is LGHNA and CDR2 is YNFKEQ. J was trimmed by 0 bases and V by 0 bases; bases with no gene match: 0. The CDR3 sequence is 15 residues long.

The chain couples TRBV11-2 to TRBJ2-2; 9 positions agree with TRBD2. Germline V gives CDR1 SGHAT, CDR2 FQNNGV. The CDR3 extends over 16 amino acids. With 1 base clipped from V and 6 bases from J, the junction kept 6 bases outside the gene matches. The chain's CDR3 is CASSLVSGSVAGELFF. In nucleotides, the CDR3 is TGTGCCAGCAGCTTAGTTAGCGGGAGCGTGGCCGGGGAGCTGTTTTTT.

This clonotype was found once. CDR3 in amino acids: CASSLQRRVGEQYF. CDR3 DNA: TGTGCCAGCAGTTTACAGCGGAGGGTTGGCGAGCAGTACTTC. The rearrangement links TRBV28 to TRBJ2-7, with a tentative D call TRBD2 (6 bases). Germline CDR1 MDHEN, CDR2 SYDVKM. The CDR3 has 14 residues. Trimming shortened V by 2 bases and J by 6 bases, and 14 bases separated the two germline ends.

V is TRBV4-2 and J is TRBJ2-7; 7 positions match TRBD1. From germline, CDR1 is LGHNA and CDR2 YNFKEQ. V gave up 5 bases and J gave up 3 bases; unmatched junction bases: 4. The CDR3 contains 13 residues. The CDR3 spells CASSYGQDYEQYF. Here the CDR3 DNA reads TGTGCCAGCAGCTACGGACAGGACTACGAGCAGTACTTC.

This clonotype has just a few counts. CDR3 sequence reads: CASSFGTSGRLAKNIQYF. DNA of the CDR3: TGTGCCAGCAGTTTCGGGACTAGCGGGAGACTAGCCAAAAACATTCAGTACTTC. The genes are TRBV28 and TRBJ2-4; 14 nucleotides line up with TRBD2. The CDR3 loop spans 18 amino acids. The V gene's germline CDR1 is MDHEN and CDR2 SYDVKM. V lost 3 bases, J lost 0 bases, and 4 bases stayed unmatched.

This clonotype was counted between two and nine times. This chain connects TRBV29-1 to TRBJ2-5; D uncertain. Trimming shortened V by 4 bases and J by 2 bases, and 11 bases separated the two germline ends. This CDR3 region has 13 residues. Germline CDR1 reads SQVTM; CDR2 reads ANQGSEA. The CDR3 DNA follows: TGCAGCGTTGTTTTTGTGGTACAAGAGACCCAGTACTTC. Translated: CSVVFVVQETQYF.

CDR3 DNA: TGTGCCAGCAGCTTAGGCCTCTCGCATACGCAGTATTTT. It specifies CASSLGLSHTQYF. This rearrangement joins TRBV11-2 to TRBJ2-3; D gene ambiguous. The germline CDR1 and CDR2 sequences are SGHAT and FQNNGV. CDR3 length: 13 amino acids. The ends were cut back, 1 base at V and 7 bases at J, with 9 bases in the middle.

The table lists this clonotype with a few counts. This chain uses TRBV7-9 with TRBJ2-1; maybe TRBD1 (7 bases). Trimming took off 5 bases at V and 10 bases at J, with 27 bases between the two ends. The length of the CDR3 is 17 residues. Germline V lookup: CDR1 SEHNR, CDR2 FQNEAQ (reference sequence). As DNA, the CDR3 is TGTGCCAGCAGCCTACCGACAGGGAGGAGCGGAGGGTTCGAGCAGTTCTTC. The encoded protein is CASSLPTGRSGGFEQFF.

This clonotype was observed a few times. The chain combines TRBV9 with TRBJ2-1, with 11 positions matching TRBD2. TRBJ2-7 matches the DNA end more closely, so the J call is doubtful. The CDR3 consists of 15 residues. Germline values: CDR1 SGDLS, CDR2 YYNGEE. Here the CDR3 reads CASSAGLAGYNEQYF. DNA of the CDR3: TGTGCCAGCAGCGCCGGACTAGCGGGCTACAATGAGCAGTACTTC.

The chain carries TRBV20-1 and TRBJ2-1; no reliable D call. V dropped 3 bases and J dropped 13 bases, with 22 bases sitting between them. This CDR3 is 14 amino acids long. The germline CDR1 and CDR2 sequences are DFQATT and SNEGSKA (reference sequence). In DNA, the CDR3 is TGCAGTGCTAGGAATGATGGCTTACAAGAGACCCAGTTCTTC. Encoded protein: CSARNDGLQETQFF.

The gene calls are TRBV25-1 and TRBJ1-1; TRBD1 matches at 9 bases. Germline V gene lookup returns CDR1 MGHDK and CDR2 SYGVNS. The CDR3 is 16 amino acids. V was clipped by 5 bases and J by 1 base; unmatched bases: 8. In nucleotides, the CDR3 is TGTGCCAGCAGTCTGACAGGGGGGGTTTGGAACACTGAAGCTTTCTTT. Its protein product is CASSLTGGVWNTEAFF. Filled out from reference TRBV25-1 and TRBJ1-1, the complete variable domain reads EADIYQTPRYLVIGTGKKITLECSQTMGHDKMYWYQQDPGMELHLIHYSYGVNSTEKGDLSSESTVSRIRTEHFPLTLESARPSHTSQYLCASSLTGGVWNTEAFFGQGTRLTVV.

The CDR3 sequence: CASLLAMQGTQYF. The DNA for the CDR3 is TGTGCCAGCCTACTAGCCATGCAGGGGACCCAGTACTTC. This chain connects TRBV25-1 to TRBJ2-5; the D gene is possibly TRBD2 (6 bases). This CDR3 has 13 residues. The germline V gene encodes CDR1 MGHDK and CDR2 SYGVNS. Trimming pared 8 bases from V and 7 bases from J, leaving 17 bases between. The full variable domain, its missing parts supplied by reference TRBV25-1 and TRBJ2-5, is EADIYQTPRYLVIGTGKKITLECSQTMGHDKMYWYQQDPGMELHLIHYSYGVNSTEKGDLSSESTVSRIRTEHFPLTLESARPSHTSQYLCASLLAMQGTQYFGPGTRLLVL.

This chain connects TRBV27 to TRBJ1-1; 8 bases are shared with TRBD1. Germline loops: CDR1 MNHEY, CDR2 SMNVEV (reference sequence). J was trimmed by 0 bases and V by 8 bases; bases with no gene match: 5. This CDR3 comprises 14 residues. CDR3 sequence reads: CASRQGLMNTEAFF. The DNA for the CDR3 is TGTGCCAGCCGACAGGGGCTCATGAACACTGAAGCTTTCTTT.

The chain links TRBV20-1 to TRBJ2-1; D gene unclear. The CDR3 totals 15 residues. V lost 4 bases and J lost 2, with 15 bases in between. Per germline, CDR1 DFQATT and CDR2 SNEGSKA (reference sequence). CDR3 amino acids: CSAKRPPDTYNEQFF. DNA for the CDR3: TGCAGTGCTAAAAGACCACCAGACACCTACAATGAGCAGTTCTTC.

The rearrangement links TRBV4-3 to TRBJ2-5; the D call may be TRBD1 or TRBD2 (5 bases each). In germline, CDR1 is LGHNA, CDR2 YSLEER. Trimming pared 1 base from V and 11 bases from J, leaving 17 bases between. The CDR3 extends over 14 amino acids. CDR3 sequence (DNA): TGCGCCAGCAGCCAAGCCCTACGGGGCGATGAGCAGTACTTC. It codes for CASSQALRGDEQYF.

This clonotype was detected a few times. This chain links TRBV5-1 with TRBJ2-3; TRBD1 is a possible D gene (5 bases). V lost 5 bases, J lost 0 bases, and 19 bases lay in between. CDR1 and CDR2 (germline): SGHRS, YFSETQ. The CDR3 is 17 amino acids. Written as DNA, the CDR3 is TGCGCCAGCAGAACGGACAAAGGGTGGCGGAGCACAGATACGCAGTATTTT. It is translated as CASRTDKGWRSTDTQYF.

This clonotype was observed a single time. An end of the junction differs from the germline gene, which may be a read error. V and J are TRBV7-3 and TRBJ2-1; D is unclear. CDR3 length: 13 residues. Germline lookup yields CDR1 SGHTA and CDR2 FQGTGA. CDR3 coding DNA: TGTGCCAGCAACTTAACGTCCGTAAATGAGCAGTTCTTC. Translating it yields CASNLTSVNEQFF.

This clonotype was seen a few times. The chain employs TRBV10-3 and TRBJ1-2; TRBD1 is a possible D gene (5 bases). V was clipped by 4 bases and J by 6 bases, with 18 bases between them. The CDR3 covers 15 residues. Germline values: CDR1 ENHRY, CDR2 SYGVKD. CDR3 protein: CAISVVSVGLNGYTF. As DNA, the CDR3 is TGTGCCATCAGTGTGGTATCGGTGGGGCTAAATGGCTACACCTTC.

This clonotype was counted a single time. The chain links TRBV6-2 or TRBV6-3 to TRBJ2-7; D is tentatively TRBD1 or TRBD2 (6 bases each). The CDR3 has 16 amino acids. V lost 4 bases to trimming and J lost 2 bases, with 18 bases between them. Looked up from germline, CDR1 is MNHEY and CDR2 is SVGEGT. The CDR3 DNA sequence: TGTGCCAGCAGTTCACCGACGGGGGCACGGGCCTACGAGCAGTACTTC. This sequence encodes CASSSPTGARAYEQYF.

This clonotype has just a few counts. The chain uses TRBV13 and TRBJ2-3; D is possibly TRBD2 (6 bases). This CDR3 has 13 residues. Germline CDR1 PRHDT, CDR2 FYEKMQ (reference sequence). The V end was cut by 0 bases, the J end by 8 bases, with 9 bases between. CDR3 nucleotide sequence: TGTGCCAGCAGCTTAGGGGAGGGGCGTACGCAGTATTTT. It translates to CASSLGEGRTQYF.

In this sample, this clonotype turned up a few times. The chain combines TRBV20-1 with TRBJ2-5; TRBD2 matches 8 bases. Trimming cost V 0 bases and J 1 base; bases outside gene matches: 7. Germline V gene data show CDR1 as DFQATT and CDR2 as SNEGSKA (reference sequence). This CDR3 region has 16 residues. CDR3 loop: CSARDLQRGTQETQYF. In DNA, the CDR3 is TGCAGTGCTAGAGATTTACAGCGGGGGACCCAAGAGACCCAGTACTTC.

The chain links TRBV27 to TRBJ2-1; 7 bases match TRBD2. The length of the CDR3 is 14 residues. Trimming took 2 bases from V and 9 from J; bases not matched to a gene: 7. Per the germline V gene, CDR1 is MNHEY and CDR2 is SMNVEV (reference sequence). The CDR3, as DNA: TGTGCCAGCAGTTTAGGGGCGGGAGTAGGTGAGCAGTTCTTC. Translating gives CASSLGAGVGEQFF.